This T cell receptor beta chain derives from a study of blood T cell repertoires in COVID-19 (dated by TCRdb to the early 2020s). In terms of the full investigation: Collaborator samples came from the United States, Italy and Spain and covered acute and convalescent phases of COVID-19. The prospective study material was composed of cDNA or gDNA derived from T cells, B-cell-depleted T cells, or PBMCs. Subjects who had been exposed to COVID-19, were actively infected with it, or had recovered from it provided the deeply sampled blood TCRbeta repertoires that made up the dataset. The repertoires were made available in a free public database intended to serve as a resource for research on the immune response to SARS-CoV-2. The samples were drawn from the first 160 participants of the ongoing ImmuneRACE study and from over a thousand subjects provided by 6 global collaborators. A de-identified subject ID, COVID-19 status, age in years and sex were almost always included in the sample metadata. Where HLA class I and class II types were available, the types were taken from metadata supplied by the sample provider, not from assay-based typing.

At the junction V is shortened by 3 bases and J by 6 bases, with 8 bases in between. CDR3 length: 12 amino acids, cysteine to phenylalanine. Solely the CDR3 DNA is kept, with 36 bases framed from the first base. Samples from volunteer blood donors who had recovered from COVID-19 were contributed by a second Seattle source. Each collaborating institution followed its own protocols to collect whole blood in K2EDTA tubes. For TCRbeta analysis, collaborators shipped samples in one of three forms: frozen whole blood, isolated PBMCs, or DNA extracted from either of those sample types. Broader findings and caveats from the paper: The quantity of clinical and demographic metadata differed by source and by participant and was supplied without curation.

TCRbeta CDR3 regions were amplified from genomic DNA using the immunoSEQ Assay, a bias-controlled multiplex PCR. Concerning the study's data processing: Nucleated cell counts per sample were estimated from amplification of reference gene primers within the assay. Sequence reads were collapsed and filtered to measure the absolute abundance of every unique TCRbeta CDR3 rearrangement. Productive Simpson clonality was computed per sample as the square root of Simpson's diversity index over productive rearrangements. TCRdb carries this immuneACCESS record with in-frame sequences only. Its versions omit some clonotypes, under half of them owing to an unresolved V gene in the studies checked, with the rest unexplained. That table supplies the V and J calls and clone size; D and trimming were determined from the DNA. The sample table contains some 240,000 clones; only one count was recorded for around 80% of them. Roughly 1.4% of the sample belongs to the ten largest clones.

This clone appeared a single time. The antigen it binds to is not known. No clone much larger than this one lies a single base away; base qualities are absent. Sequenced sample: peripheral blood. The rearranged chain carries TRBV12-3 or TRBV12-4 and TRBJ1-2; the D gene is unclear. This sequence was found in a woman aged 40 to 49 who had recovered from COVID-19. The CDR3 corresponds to CASSFERHGYTF. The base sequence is TGTGCCAGCAGTTTCGAGCGTCATGGCTACACCTTC.